These 14 T cell receptor beta chains were sequenced from one sample in a study of blood T cell repertoires in COVID-19. Clones were sequenced by immunoSEQ multiplex PCR, and TCRdb holds only the in-frame ones, with some missing. The sample carries 200,000 to 300,000 clones, about nine tenths recorded once. What was sequenced was peripheral blood. These receptors all come from a man aged 55 to 70 who had recovered from COVID-19.

The V gene is TRBV5-1, the J gene TRBJ2-7; unclear D gene. CDR1 SGHRS and CDR2 YFSETQ come from the germline V gene. CDR3 length: 13 residues. The ends were cut back, 1 base at V and 3 bases at J, with 8 bases in the middle. The CDR3 spells CASSLLANYEQYF. In DNA form, the CDR3 reads TGCGCCAGCAGCTTGTTGGCAAACTACGAGCAGTACTTC.

The V and J genes are TRBV4-1 and TRBJ1-2, with unresolved D. The length of the CDR3 is 13 residues. The V gene lost 0 bases and the J gene lost 2 bases, with 4 bases spanning the gap. CDR1 and CDR2 from the germline V gene are MGHRA and YSYEKL. DNA for the CDR3: TGCGCCAGCAGCCAAGACGGGAACTATGGCTACACCTTC. This sequence encodes CASSQDGNYGYTF.

The CDR3 loop reads CASSLVWRENYEQYF. The CDR3 DNA follows: TGTGCCAGCAGCTTAGTCTGGAGAGAGAACTACGAGCAGTACTTC. The chain is built from TRBV11-1 and TRBJ2-7; no clear D. This CDR3 comprises 15 residues. Germline values: CDR1 SGHAT, CDR2 FQDESV (reference sequence). The V gene lost 1 base and the J gene lost 3 bases, with 13 bases spanning the gap.

The V gene is TRBV5-1, the J gene TRBJ2-7; D may be TRBD1 (6 bases). Germline CDR1 is SGHRS and CDR2 is YFSETQ. V was clipped by 8 bases and J by 5 bases, with 14 bases between them. The CDR3 is made up of 12 amino acids. The CDR3 protein is CASNRVPNEQYF. CDR3 coding DNA: TGCGCCAGTAACAGGGTTCCAAACGAGCAGTACTTC.

J is TRBJ1-5 and V is TRBV6-6; 9 bases map to TRBD1. The CDR3 length is 18 residues. V lost 5 bases to trimming and J lost 4 bases; unmatched junction nucleotides: 15. The germline gives CDR1 MNHNY, CDR2 SVGAGI (reference sequence). The CDR3, as DNA: TGTGCCAGCAGTCCATCGACAGGGGGTTATGCGTTTAATCAGCCCCAGCATTTT. It translates to CASSPSTGGYAFNQPQHF.

This chain joins TRBV18 and TRBJ2-5; 9 bases agree with TRBD1. Germline values: CDR1 KGHSH, CDR2 LQKENI. After removal of 1 base from V and 2 bases from J, the junction contained 8 bases not matched to a gene. This CDR3 has 17 residues. CDR3 nucleotides: TGTGCCAGCTCACCACTAATGTTTGGACAGGGGCAAGAGACCCAGTACTTC. This codes for CASSPLMFGQGQETQYF.

This chain connects TRBV7-3 to TRBJ1-1, with D possibly being TRBD1 (6 bases). This CDR3 comprises 15 residues. V gave up 5 bases and J gave up 8 bases, with 21 bases separating them. Germline V gives CDR1 SGHTA, CDR2 FQGTGA. The CDR3 spells CASSQTGTPQPEAFF. In DNA, the CDR3 is TGTGCCAGCAGCCAAACCGGGACACCCCAGCCAGAAGCTTTCTTT.

The CDR3 DNA sequence: TGTGCCAGCAGCTTAGTTCCAGGGGGCAAGTACGAGCAGTACTTC. Amino acids: CASSLVPGGKYEQYF. This rearrangement joins TRBV11-2 to TRBJ2-7; 8 positions match TRBD1. The germline CDR1 and CDR2 sequences are SGHAT and FQNNGV. V was pared by 1 base and J by 4 bases, with 6 bases of the junction left unmatched. This CDR3 region has 15 residues.

The CDR3 nucleotides are TGTGCCTGGATGCGTTCGGACGGGAAAAATGAAAAACTGTTTTTT. Residues: CAWMRSDGKNEKLFF. The chain joins TRBV30 to TRBJ1-4, with D unclear. This CDR3 has 15 residues. Per the germline V gene, CDR1 is GTSNPN and CDR2 is SVGIG (reference sequence). Trimming pared 4 bases from V and 5 bases from J, leaving 17 bases between.

In DNA, the CDR3 is TGTGCCAGCAGTGAAACGGCCGGGACTAGTTCCCTATACTTC. Its protein is CASSETAGTSSLYF. The V gene is TRBV6-1, the J gene TRBJ2-5; 8 nucleotides line up with TRBD2. CDR3 length: 14 amino acids. The germline V gene encodes CDR1 MNHNS and CDR2 SASEGT. J was trimmed by 14 bases and V by 2 bases; bases with no gene match: 13.

This chain joins TRBV3-1 (or the pseudogene TRBV3-2) and TRBJ2-7, with D possibly TRBD2 on 5 matching bases. V lost 4 bases and J 6 bases, leaving 13 bases between the germline ends. Germline CDR1 LGHDT, CDR2 YNNKEL (reference sequence). This CDR3 region has 13 residues. This CDR3 reads CASSRTRLSEQYF. The CDR3 DNA follows: TGTGCCAGCAGCCGAACTAGGTTAAGCGAGCAGTACTTC.

The chain links TRBV6-5 to TRBJ2-7; TRBD1 agrees at 7 bases. The CDR3 extends over 14 amino acids. Trimming removed 6 bases from V and 3 bases from J; junction bases left unmatched: 8. Looked up from germline, CDR1 is MNHEY and CDR2 is SVGAGI. The CDR3 nucleotides are TGTGCCAGCAGCCCCCGACAGGGTAACTACGAGCAGTACTTC. This translates into CASSPRQGNYEQYF.

The chain has TRBV27 and TRBJ2-3; 9 bases fit TRBD2. The germline CDR1 and CDR2 sequences are MNHEY and SMNVEV (reference sequence). Germline trimming cut 3 bases from V and 7 bases from J; bases unmatched to any gene: 17. This CDR3 spans 18 amino acids. This CDR3 reads CASSFEVLVRGGLYTQYF. The CDR3 DNA follows: TGTGCCAGCAGTTTTGAGGTGTTGGTGCGGGGGGGCTTGTATACGCAGTATTTT.

The chain employs TRBV9 and TRBJ2-7; the match to TRBD1 covers 8 bases. From germline, CDR1 is SGDLS and CDR2 YYNGEE. Trimming cost V 4 bases and J 2 bases; bases outside gene matches: 11. The CDR3 runs 16 residues. The CDR3, as DNA: TGTGCCAGCAGCCCAAGAGGACAGGGCAGGGCCTACGAGCAGTACTTC. Translation: CASSPRGQGRAYEQYF.